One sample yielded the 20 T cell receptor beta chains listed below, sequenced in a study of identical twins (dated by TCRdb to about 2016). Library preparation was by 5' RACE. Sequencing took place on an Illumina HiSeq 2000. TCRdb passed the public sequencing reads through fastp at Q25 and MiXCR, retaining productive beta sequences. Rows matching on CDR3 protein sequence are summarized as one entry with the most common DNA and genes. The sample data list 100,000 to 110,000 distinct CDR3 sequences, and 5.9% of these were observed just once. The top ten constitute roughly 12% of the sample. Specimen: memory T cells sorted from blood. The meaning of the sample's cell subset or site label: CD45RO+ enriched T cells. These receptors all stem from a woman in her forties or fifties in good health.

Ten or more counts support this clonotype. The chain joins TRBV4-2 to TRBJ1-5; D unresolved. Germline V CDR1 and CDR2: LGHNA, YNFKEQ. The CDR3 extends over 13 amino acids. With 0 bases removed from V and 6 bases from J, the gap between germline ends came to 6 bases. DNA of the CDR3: TGTGCCAGCAGCCAAGATGGGAGTCAGCCCCAGCATTTT. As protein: CASSQDGSQPQHF.

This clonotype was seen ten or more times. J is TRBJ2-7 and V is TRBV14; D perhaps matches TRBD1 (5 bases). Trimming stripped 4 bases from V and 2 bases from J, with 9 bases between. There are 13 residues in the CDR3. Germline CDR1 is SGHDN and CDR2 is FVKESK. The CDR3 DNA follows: TGTGCCAGCAGCCGATCAGGGACCTACGAGCAGTACGTC. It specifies CASSRSGTYEQYV.

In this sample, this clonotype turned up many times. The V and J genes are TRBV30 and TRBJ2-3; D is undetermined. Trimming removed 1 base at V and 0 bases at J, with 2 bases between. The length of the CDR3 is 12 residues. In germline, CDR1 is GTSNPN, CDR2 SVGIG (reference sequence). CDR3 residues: CAWSDSTDTQYF. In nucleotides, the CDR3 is TGTGCCTGGAGTGATAGCACAGATACGCAGTATTTT.

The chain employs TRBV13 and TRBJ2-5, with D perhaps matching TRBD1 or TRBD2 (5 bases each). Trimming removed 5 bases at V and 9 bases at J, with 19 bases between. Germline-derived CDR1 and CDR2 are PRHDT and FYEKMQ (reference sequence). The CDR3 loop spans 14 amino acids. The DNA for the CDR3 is TGTGCCAGCAGCCCCCGCGGTGGGGACCGGGCCCAGTACTTC. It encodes CASSPRGGDRAQYF. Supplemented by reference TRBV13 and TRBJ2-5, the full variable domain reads AAGVIQSPRHLIKEKRETATLKCYPIPRHDTVYWYQQGPGQDPQFLISFYEKMQSDKGSIPDRFSAQQFSDYHSELNMSSLELGDSALYFCASSPRGGDRAQYFGPGTRLLVL.

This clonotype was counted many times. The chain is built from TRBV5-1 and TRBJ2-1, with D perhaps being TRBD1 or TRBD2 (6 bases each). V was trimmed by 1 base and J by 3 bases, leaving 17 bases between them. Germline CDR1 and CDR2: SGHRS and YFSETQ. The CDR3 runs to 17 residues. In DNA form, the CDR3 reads TGCGCCAGCAGCTTGAAGCGACTAGGGGGATTCTACAATGAGCAGTTCTTC. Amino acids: CASSLKRLGGFYNEQFF.

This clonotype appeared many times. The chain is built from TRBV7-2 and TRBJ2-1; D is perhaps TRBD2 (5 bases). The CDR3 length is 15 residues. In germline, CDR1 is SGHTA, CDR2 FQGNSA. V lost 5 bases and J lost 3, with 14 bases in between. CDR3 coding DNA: TGTGCCAGCAGCCCCCGGTGGGAGAACTACAATGAGCAGTTCTTC. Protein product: CASSPRWENYNEQFF.

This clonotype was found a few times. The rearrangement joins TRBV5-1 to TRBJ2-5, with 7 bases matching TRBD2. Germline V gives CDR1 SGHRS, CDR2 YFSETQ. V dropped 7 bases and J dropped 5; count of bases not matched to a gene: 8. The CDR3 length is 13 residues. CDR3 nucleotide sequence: TGCGCCAGCGAAGAGGGAGGGACGGAGACCCAGTACTTC. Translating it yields CASEEGGTETQYF.

CDR3 residues: CASSLEMVRADYGYTF. The CDR3 DNA reads as TGCGCCAGCAGCTTGGAGATGGTCAGGGCAGACTATGGCTACACCTTC. V is TRBV5-1 and J is TRBJ1-2; D is possibly TRBD1 (5 bases). The germline V and J ends were trimmed by 0 bases and 3 bases, with 15 bases remaining between them. Germline V gene lookup returns CDR1 SGHRS and CDR2 YFSETQ. The CDR3 sequence is 16 residues long.

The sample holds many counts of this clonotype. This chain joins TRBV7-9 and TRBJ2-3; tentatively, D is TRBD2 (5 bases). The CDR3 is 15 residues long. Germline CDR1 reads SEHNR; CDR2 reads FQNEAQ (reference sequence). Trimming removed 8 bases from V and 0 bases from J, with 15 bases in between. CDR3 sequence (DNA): TGTGCCAGCGTCCCTGACGGGATTAGCACAGATACGCAGTATTTT. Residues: CASVPDGISTDTQYF.

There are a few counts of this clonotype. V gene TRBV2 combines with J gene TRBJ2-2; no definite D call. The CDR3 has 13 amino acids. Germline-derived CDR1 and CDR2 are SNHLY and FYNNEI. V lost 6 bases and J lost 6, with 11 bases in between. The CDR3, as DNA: TGTGCCAGCAGGAAGGTGTCTTCCGGGGAGCTGTTTTTT. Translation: CASRKVSSGELFF.

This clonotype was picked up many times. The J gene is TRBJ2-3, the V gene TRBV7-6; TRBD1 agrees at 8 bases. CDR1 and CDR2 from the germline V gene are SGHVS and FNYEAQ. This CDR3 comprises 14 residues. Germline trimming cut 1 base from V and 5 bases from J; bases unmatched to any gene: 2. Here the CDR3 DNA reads TGTGCCAGCAGCTTAGATGACAGGGGAGATACGCAGTATTTT. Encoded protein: CASSLDDRGDTQYF.

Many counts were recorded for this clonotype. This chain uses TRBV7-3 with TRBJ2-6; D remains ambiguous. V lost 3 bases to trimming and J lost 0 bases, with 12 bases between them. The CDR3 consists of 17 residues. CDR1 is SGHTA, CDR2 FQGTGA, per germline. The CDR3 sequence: CASSFPPTLSGANVLTF. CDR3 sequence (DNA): TGTGCCAGCAGCTTCCCGCCGACTCTCTCTGGGGCCAACGTCCTGACTTTC.

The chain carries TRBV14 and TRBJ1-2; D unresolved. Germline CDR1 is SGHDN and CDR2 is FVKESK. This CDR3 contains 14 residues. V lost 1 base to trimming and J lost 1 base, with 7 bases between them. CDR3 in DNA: TGTGCCAGCAGCCAAGCGGGTTTTAACTATGGCTACACCTTC. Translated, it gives CASSQAGFNYGYTF.

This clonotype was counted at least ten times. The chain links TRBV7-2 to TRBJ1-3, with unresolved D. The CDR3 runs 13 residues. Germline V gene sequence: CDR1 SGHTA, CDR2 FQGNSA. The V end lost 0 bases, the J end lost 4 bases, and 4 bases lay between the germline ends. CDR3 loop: CASSLAPGNTIYF. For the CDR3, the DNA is TGTGCCAGCAGCTTAGCTCCCGGAAACACCATATATTTT. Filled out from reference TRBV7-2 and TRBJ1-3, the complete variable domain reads GAGVSQSPSNKVTEKGKDVELRCDPISGHTALYWYRQSLGQGLEFLIYFQGNSAPDKSGLPSDRFSAERTGGSVSTLTIQRTQQEDSAVYLCASSLAPGNTIYFGEGSWLTVV.

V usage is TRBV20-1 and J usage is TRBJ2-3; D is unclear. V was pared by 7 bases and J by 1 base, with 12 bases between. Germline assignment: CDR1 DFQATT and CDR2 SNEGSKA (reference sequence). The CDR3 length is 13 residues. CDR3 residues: CSVGPGGTDTQYF. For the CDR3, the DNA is TGCAGTGTAGGGCCGGGCGGCACAGATACGCAGTATTTT.

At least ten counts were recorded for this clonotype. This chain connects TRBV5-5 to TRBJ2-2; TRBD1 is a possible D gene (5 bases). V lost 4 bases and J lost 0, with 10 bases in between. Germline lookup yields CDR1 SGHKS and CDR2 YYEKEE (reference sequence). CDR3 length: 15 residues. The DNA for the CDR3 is TGTGCCAGCAGCGTGACAGACGCGAACACCGGGGAGCTGTTTTTT. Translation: CASSVTDANTGELFF.

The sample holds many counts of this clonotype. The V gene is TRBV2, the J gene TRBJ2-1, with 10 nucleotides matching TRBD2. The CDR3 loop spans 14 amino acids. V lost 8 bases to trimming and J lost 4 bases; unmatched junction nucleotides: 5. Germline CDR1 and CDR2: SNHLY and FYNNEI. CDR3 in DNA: TGTGCCAGCCAAGGGACTAGCGAGTACAATGAGCAGTTCTTC. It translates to CASQGTSEYNEQFF.

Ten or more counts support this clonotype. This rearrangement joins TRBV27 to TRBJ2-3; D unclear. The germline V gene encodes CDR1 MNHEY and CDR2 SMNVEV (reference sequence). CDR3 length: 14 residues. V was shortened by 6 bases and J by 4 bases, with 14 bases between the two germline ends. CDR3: CASRLTWTADTQYF. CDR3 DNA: TGTGCCAGCAGACTAACTTGGACGGCAGATACGCAGTATTTT.

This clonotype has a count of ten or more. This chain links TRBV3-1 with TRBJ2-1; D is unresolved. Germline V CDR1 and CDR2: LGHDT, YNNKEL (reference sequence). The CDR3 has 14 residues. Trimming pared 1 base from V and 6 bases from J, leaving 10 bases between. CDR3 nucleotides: TGTGCCAGCAGCCAAGTGAGGCGATTCAATGAGCAGTTCTTC. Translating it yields CASSQVRRFNEQFF.

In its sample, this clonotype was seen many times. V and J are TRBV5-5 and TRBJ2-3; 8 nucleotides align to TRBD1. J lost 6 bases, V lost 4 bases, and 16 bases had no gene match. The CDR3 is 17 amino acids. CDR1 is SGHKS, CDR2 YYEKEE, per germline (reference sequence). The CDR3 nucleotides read TGTGCCAGCAGCCCTAACGACGGACAGGGAGTATACGATACGCAGTATTTT. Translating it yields CASSPNDGQGVYDTQYF.